These 27 T cell receptor beta chains were all obtained from the same sample, sequenced in a study of OX40 agonist ivuxolimab in advanced cancers. The assay was immunoSEQ multiplex PCR, and TCRdb's table has in-frame clones only and misses some. The profile shows around 49,000 clones, nearly 80% of them singletons. The sequenced sample was CD4+ or CD8+ T cells sorted from blood, obtained in a trial of the OX40 agonist ivuxolimab. These receptors were obtained from an adult with an advanced solid tumor such as melanoma, head and neck, liver or kidney cancer.

The V gene is TRBV11-2, the J gene TRBJ2-5, with TRBD1 matching 7 bases. The length of the CDR3 is 14 residues. J gave up 1 base and V 5 bases, and 4 bases lay outside the gene matches. Germline values: CDR1 SGHAT, CDR2 FQNNGV. CDR3 in DNA: TGTGCCAGCAGCCTGGGACAGATCCAAGAGACCCAGTACTTC. Its protein product is CASSLGQIQETQYF.

This chain links TRBV4-1 with TRBJ2-1; 9 bases fit TRBD2. CDR1 and CDR2 from the germline V gene are MGHRA and YSYEKL. CDR3 length: 17 amino acids. Trimming cost V 1 base and J 8 bases; bases outside gene matches: 12. CDR3 bases: TGCGCCAGCAGCCAAGGGAGACTAGCGGAAGCACGGTATGAGCAGTTCTTC. Translation gives CASSQGRLAEARYEQFF.

The rearrangement joins TRBV6-6 to TRBJ2-3; D unresolved. The CDR3 extends over 16 amino acids. CDR1 and CDR2 (germline): MNHNY, SVGAGI (reference sequence). V shed 4 bases and J shed 0 bases, with 14 bases lying between them. CDR3 sequence: CASSFGAGSSTDTQYF. The CDR3 coding sequence is TGTGCCAGCAGTTTTGGAGCAGGCTCTAGCACAGATACGCAGTATTTT.

The rearrangement links TRBV6-5 to TRBJ1-2; TRBD1 might be the D (6 bases). CDR1 is MNHEY, CDR2 SVGAGI, per germline. V was pared by 6 bases and J by 2 bases, with 10 bases between. The CDR3 extends over 13 amino acids. The CDR3 DNA follows: TGTGCCAGCAGATCTACAGGGAACTATGGCTACACCTTC. Protein sequence: CASRSTGNYGYTF.

The rearrangement uses TRBV2 and TRBJ1-6; D remains ambiguous. The CDR3 consists of 14 residues. CDR1 is SNHLY and CDR2 is FYNNEI in the germline V gene. Deletions cut 5 bases from V and 6 bases from J, with 11 bases between. CDR3 nucleotide sequence: TGTGCCAGCAGTAGGAGGGTAACTAATTCACCCCTCCACTTT. Translated: CASSRRVTNSPLHF.

The table lists this clone with a few counts. The V call is TRBV6-6, the J call TRBJ1-5; D not certain. Per the germline V gene, CDR1 is MNHNY and CDR2 is SVGAGI (reference sequence). The CDR3 totals 13 residues. The CDR3 DNA sequence: TGTGTGGTAAAGGACTATGGCAATCAGCCCCAGCATTTT. It codes for CVVKDYGNQPQHF.

The chain joins TRBV30 to TRBJ2-4, with D unresolved. Trimming removed 1 base at V and 1 base at J, with 8 bases between. CDR3 length: 14 amino acids. CDR1 is GTSNPN and CDR2 is SVGIG in the germline V gene (reference sequence). The CDR3: CAWSGSAAKNIQYF. The CDR3 region has the DNA TGTGCCTGGAGTGGGAGTGCGGCCAAAAACATTCAGTACTTC.

J is TRBJ1-1 and V is TRBV5-1; no firm D call. The germline V and J ends were trimmed by 1 base and 4 bases, with 11 bases remaining between them. This CDR3 has 14 amino acids. The germline gives CDR1 SGHRS, CDR2 YFSETQ. As DNA, the CDR3 is TGCGCCAGCAGCTTGACGTTCAAGAGCACTGAAGCTTTCTTT. Translated, it gives CASSLTFKSTEAFF.

V and J are TRBV7-9 and TRBJ2-3; tentatively, D is TRBD2 (6 bases). The germline V gene has CDR1 SEHNR and CDR2 FQNEAQ (reference sequence). CDR3 length equals 14 residues. V shed 1 base and J shed 6 bases, with 11 bases lying between them. The CDR3 DNA is TGTGCCAGCAGCTTAGGGCCGCGGGGCGATACGCAGTATTTT. Protein: CASSLGPRGDTQYF.

J is TRBJ1-5 and V is TRBV5-1; D possibly corresponds to TRBD1 (6 bases). Per the germline V gene, CDR1 is SGHRS and CDR2 is YFSETQ. The CDR3 is 15 amino acids. With 0 bases removed from V and 6 bases from J, the gap between germline ends came to 13 bases. CDR3 coding DNA: TGCGCCAGCAGCTTGGACTTCAGGGGAGGTCAGCCCCAGCATTTT. Its translation: CASSLDFRGGQPQHF.

V gene TRBV18 combines with J gene TRBJ2-5, with TRBD2 matching over 7 bases. The CDR3 is 13 amino acids. The V gene end was trimmed by 2 bases and the J gene end by 9 bases; junction bases not matched to a gene: 6. From germline, CDR1 is KGHSH and CDR2 LQKENI. In DNA, the CDR3 is TGTGCCAGCTCACCAGGGGGGGTTCGGGCCCAGTACTTC. Amino acids: CASSPGGVRAQYF. Supplemented by reference TRBV18 and TRBJ2-5, the full variable domain reads NAGVMQNPRHLVRRRGQEARLRCSPMKGHSHVYWYRQLPEEGLKFMVYLQKENIIDESGMPKERFSAEFPKEGPSILRIQQVVRGDSAAYFCASSPGGVRAQYFGPGTRLLVL.

This chain links TRBV4-1 with TRBJ2-3; no clear D gene. Trimming cost V 0 bases and J 0 bases, with 10 bases left between them. The CDR3 sequence is 16 residues long. Germline CDR1 reads MGHRA; CDR2 reads YSYEKL. For the CDR3, the DNA is TGCGCCAGCAGCCAAGAGGCGCCACCGAGCACAGATACGCAGTATTTT. Translating gives CASSQEAPPSTDTQYF.

This clone was observed once. CDR3 DNA: TGTGCCAGCAGCTCATTTGGGACACCCGTAGCCAAAAACATTCAGTACTTC. Translation: CASSSFGTPVAKNIQYF. The V gene is TRBV7-9, the J gene TRBJ2-4; D is perhaps TRBD1 (6 bases). Per germline, CDR1 SEHNR and CDR2 FQNEAQ (reference sequence). The CDR3 is made up of 17 amino acids. Trimming pared 4 bases from V and 0 bases from J, leaving 16 bases between.

The rearrangement joins TRBV6-1 to TRBJ2-6, with D perhaps TRBD1 (6 bases). This CDR3 contains 15 residues. V lost 6 bases and J lost 0, with 9 bases in between. Per germline, CDR1 MNHNS and CDR2 SASEGT. For the CDR3, the DNA is TGTGCCAGCAGACAGGGTCCCTCTGGGGCCAACGTCCTGACTTTC. As protein: CASRQGPSGANVLTF.

V and J are TRBV5-4 and TRBJ1-1; no definite D call. There are 14 residues in the CDR3. The V gene's germline CDR1 is SGHNT and CDR2 YYREEE (reference sequence). Deletions cut 4 bases from V and 14 bases from J, with 24 bases between. The CDR3, as DNA: TGTGCCAGCAGCCCTCGAGGACGGCTTACCGTGGCATTCTTT. Its protein product is CASSPRGRLTVAFF.

The V gene is TRBV11-2, the J gene TRBJ2-7, with 11 positions matching TRBD2. V gave up 1 base and J gave up 4 bases; unmatched junction bases: 3. The germline gives CDR1 SGHAT, CDR2 FQNNGV. The CDR3 is 15 amino acids. CDR3 sequence (DNA): TGTGCCAGCAGCTTAGGCGGGACTAGCGGATACGAGCAGTACTTC. Protein product: CASSLGGTSGYEQYF.

A few counts support this clone. The CDR3 DNA is TGTGCCAGCAGCTTGGGGTCAGGGGGCTATCTAGGCTACACCTTC. Encoded protein: CASSLGSGGYLGYTF. The V and J genes are TRBV5-4 and TRBJ1-2; 8 bases fit TRBD1. Per the germline V gene, CDR1 is SGHNT and CDR2 is YYREEE (reference sequence). J gave up 8 bases and V 0 bases, and 9 bases lay outside the gene matches. This CDR3 is 15 amino acids long. The entire variable domain, with the rest obtained from reference TRBV5-4 and TRBJ1-2, is as follows: ETGVTQSPTHLIKTRGQQVTLRCSSQSGHNTVSWYQQALGQGPQFIFQYYREEENGRGNFPPRFSGLQFPNYSSELNVNALELDDSALYLCASSLGSGGYLGYTFGSGTRLTVV.

This sequence joins TRBV2 and TRBJ2-1; D call uncertain. CDR1 SNHLY and CDR2 FYNNEI come from the germline V gene. This CDR3 region has 13 residues. V was shortened by 5 bases and J by 4 bases, with 9 bases between the two germline ends. The CDR3 loop reads CASSTLVYNEQFF. The CDR3 nucleotides are TGTGCCAGCAGTACCTTGGTTTACAATGAGCAGTTCTTC. Looking up the rest from reference TRBV2 and TRBJ2-1 gives the full variable domain: EPEVTQTPSHQVTQMGQEVILRCVPISNHLYFYWYRQILGQKVEFLVSFYNNEISEKSEIFDDQFSVERPDGSNFTLKIRSTKLEDSAMYFCASSTLVYNEQFFGPGTRLTVL.

The chain has TRBV19 and TRBJ1-6; D may be TRBD1 (6 bases). Germline-derived CDR1 and CDR2 are LNHDA and SQIVND (reference sequence). The CDR3 spans 16 residues. V was cut by 3 bases and J by 6 bases, with 15 bases left in between. Here the CDR3 DNA reads TGTGCCAGTAGTATTCACCCAGGGGCAGGTAATTCACCCCTCCACTTT. Protein sequence: CASSIHPGAGNSPLHF.

The chain links TRBV27 to TRBJ1-3; D may be TRBD1 (6 bases). Germline CDR1 and CDR2: MNHEY and SMNVEV (reference sequence). V dropped 6 bases and J dropped 3 bases, with 18 bases sitting between them. This CDR3 contains 16 residues. The CDR3 nucleotides read TGTGCCAGCAGCCTTAAGGGCAGGGGATATGGAAACACCATATATTTT. Translated: CASSLKGRGYGNTIYF.

This rearrangement joins TRBV6-5 to TRBJ2-1, with 9 bases lining up with TRBD2. Trimming at V came to 2 bases and at J to 4 bases, leaving 3 bases not matched to a gene. The CDR3 length is 15 residues. CDR1 is MNHEY, CDR2 SVGAGI, per germline. The CDR3 reads CASSYRLAGYNEQFF. The CDR3 DNA sequence: TGTGCCAGCAGTTACCGGCTAGCGGGGTACAATGAGCAGTTCTTC.

The chain employs TRBV11-3 and TRBJ2-1; 14 bases line up with TRBD2. V was clipped by 5 bases and J by 2 bases; unmatched bases: 5. This CDR3 region has 17 residues. CDR1 is SGHNT, CDR2 YENEEA, per germline. CDR3: CASSLGTSGSTYNEQFF. The CDR3 coding sequence is TGTGCCAGCAGCCTAGGGACTAGCGGGAGCACCTACAATGAGCAGTTCTTC.

The CDR3 sequence is CASSASTGQGTEAFF. CDR3 in DNA: TGTGCCAGCAGCGCCTCAACAGGGCAGGGCACTGAAGCTTTCTTT. V usage is TRBV9 and J usage is TRBJ1-1; D possibly corresponds to TRBD1 (6 bases). The germline V gene has CDR1 SGDLS and CDR2 YYNGEE. CDR3 size: 15 residues. The V and J ends lost 3 bases and 4 bases respectively, with 16 bases between them.

The chain joins TRBV5-6 to TRBJ2-3, with D possibly being TRBD2 (6 bases). This CDR3 spans 15 amino acids. V was cut by 8 bases and J by 5 bases, with 21 bases left in between. The germline V gene has CDR1 SGHDT and CDR2 YYEEEE. This CDR3 reads CASEKETGVIDTQYF. In DNA, the CDR3 is TGTGCCAGTGAGAAAGAGACGGGAGTTATAGATACGCAGTATTTT.

The chain combines TRBV9 with TRBJ1-3, with a weak D call TRBD1 (5 bases). Germline values: CDR1 SGDLS, CDR2 YYNGEE. V was cut by 4 bases and J by 4 bases, with 18 bases left in between. The CDR3 runs to 16 residues. The chain's CDR3 is CASSPQGGALGNTIYF. DNA of the CDR3: TGTGCCAGCAGCCCTCAGGGAGGGGCTCTGGGAAACACCATATATTTT.

This clone was recorded a few times. V gene TRBV11-2 combines with J gene TRBJ2-7; a possible D gene is TRBD2 (5 bases). CDR3 length: 15 residues. CDR1 is SGHAT, CDR2 FQNNGV, per germline. Between the trimmed V and J ends, which lost 5 bases and 0 bases, there was a span of 14 bases. CDR3 protein: CASSHLAGLSYEQYF. Here the CDR3 DNA reads TGTGCCAGCAGCCACTTAGCAGGACTCTCCTACGAGCAGTACTTC.

The chain uses TRBV10-3 and TRBJ2-3, with 10 bases that match TRBD2. Germline V CDR1 and CDR2: ENHRY, SYGVKD. J gave up 0 bases and V 4 bases, and 4 bases lay outside the gene matches. The CDR3 sequence is 16 residues long. The CDR3 bases are TGTGCCATCAGTGGGGGACTAGCGTCAAGCACAGATACGCAGTATTTT. This translates into CAISGGLASSTDTQYF.